The 7 T cell receptor beta chains reported below all come from one sample, sequenced in a study of cytomegalovirus exposure and HLA in healthy donors. The PCR contained 60 Vbeta and 13 Jbeta primers. The data were produced by immunoSEQ multiplex PCR, yet TCRdb's version contains in-frame clones alone and is incomplete. The table records 200,000 to 250,000 clones, more than 75% of them present only once. Sequencing input: PBMCs. These receptors were taken from a woman aged 40 to 50 in good health and CMV-seropositive.

The chain joins TRBV19 to TRBJ2-1, with D possibly being TRBD2 (6 bases). Germline CDR1 is LNHDA and CDR2 is SQIVND (reference sequence). The CDR3 consists of 14 residues. V was shortened by 9 bases and J by 4 bases, with 16 bases between the two germline ends. The CDR3 bases are TGTGCCAGGGGGAGGAATGACGCTTACAATGAGCAGTTCTTC. It encodes CARGRNDAYNEQFF.

The V and J genes are TRBV19 and TRBJ2-7; a possible D gene is TRBD1 (6 bases). V was pared by 5 bases and J by 1 base, with 18 bases between. Germline V gene sequence: CDR1 LNHDA, CDR2 SQIVND (reference sequence). The CDR3 has 16 amino acids. The CDR3 protein is CASSVRGRDDSYEQYF. The CDR3 coding sequence is TGTGCCAGTAGTGTCAGGGGTAGGGACGATTCCTACGAGCAGTACTTC.

The CDR3 DNA follows: TGTGCCAGTAAACGACAGGCTAGCACAGATACGCAGTATTTT. This encodes CASKRQASTDTQYF. This chain connects TRBV19 to TRBJ2-3; possibly TRBD1 for D (6 bases). V was pared by 7 bases and J by 0 bases, with 11 bases between. The CDR3 has 14 residues. Germline values: CDR1 LNHDA, CDR2 SQIVND (reference sequence). Looking up the rest from reference TRBV19 and TRBJ2-3 gives the full variable domain: DGGITQSPKYLFRKEGQNVTLSCEQNLNHDAMYWYRQDPGQGLRLIYYSQIVNDFQKGDIAEGYSVSREKKESFPLTVTSAQKNPTAFYLCASKRQASTDTQYFGPGTRLTVL.

The chain uses TRBV7-8 and TRBJ2-1, with a weak D call TRBD2 (5 bases). The germline gives CDR1 SGHVS, CDR2 FQNEAQ. This CDR3 is built from 15 residues. The ends were cut back, 1 base at V and 4 bases at J, with 11 bases in the middle. CDR3 residues: CASSLELSGYNEQFF. CDR3 bases: TGTGCCAGCAGCTTAGAGTTAAGCGGTTACAATGAGCAGTTCTTC.

A single count supports this clone. The gene calls are TRBV9 and TRBJ2-1; tentatively, D is TRBD1 (5 bases). Germline V gene data show CDR1 as SGDLS and CDR2 as YYNGEE. The CDR3 contains 15 residues. The germline V and J ends were trimmed by 0 bases and 6 bases, with 13 bases remaining between them. The CDR3 DNA reads as TGTGCCAGCAGCGTAGGTGGGGCCCAAGCCAATGAGCAGTTCTTC. This gives the protein CASSVGGAQANEQFF.

The V call is TRBV9, the J call TRBJ2-1, with 7 bases lining up with TRBD2. The CDR3 consists of 14 residues. The J segment lost 3 bases and the V segment lost 5 bases, leaving 5 bases of the junction unmatched. Looked up from germline, CDR1 is SGDLS and CDR2 is YYNGEE. CDR3 in amino acids: CASSNGGNYNEQFF. The DNA for the CDR3 is TGTGCCAGCAGTAACGGGGGGAACTACAATGAGCAGTTCTTC.

V is TRBV7-8 and J is TRBJ2-7; 7 bases agree with TRBD1. Germline V CDR1 and CDR2: SGHVS, FQNEAQ. The J segment lost 3 bases and the V segment lost 0 bases, leaving 17 bases of the junction unmatched. The length of the CDR3 is 19 residues. CDR3 in DNA: TGTGCCAGCAGCTTAGCGCAAACGTTAAGGGGGCCAAGGGACTACGAGCAGTACTTC. Protein sequence: CASSLAQTLRGPRDYEQYF.